The T cell receptor beta chain under discussion was sequenced for a study of shared clonotypes between healthy human individuals. General observations from the study: Sorted-subset sequencing was shown by rarefaction to be incomplete despite large depth. An effect of sequencing depth on clonotype sharing among donors was expected.

Assay: immunoSEQ multiplex PCR; the TCRdb copy retains only in-frame clones and omits some. The sample carries approximately 1.5 million clones, 95% to 99% recorded once. A word on this clone: Its specificity is unknown.

The CDR3 has 14 residues. The V and J ends lost 4 bases and 4 bases, in that order; junction bases with no gene match: 9. Germline loops: CDR1 GTSNPN, CDR2 SVGIG (reference sequence). Each donor was a Caucasian adult residing in Nashville, Tennessee. The sequenced material came from naive CD4+ T cells sorted from blood. Indicated subset: CD45RA+ positively selected. This TCR was recovered from a young man in good health. V and J are TRBV30 and TRBJ2-5; 7 nucleotides line up with TRBD2. CDR3 coding DNA: TGTGCCTGGACCCCCGGGGGAGGGTTAGAGACCCAGTACTTC. It yields the protein CAWTPGGGLETQYF.